This T cell receptor beta chain emerged from a study of blood T cell repertoires in COVID-19. Sequencing was performed with immunoSEQ multiplex PCR; in TCRdb, only in-frame clones are kept and a portion is missing. The sample consists of about 210,000 clones, 90% to 95% of them appearing once. With 4 bases removed from V and 2 bases from J, the gap between germline ends came to 16 bases. This CDR3 comprises 15 residues. The germline CDR1 and CDR2 sequences are SGHTS and YDEGEE. The TCR sequence derives from a man under 40 with acute or convalescent COVID-19. The material sequenced was peripheral blood. V and J are TRBV5-8 and TRBJ2-7; the D gene is possibly TRBD2 (5 bases). CDR3 nucleotide sequence: TGTGCCAGCAGCCCCCGAGAGGGCTTTCCCTACGAGCAGTACTTC. Its translation is CASSPREGFPYEQYF.